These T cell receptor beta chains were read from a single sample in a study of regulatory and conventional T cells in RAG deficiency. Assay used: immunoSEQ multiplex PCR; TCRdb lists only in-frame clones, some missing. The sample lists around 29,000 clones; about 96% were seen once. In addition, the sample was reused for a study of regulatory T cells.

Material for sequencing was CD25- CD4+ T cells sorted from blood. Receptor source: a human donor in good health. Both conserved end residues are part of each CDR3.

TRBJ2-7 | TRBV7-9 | CASSHDRGGWEQYF
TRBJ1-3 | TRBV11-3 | CASNFKTPGLPGNTIYF
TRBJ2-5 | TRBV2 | CASSEILAGGVQETQYF
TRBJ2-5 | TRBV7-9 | CASSADRAWEETQYF
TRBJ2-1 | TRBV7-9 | CASSSLGGILFF
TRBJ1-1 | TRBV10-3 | CAISEFAPGNTEAFF
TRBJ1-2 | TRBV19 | CASSIKGGDYGYTF
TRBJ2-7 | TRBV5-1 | CASRPTGRGAYEQYF
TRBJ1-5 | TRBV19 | CASTTQGGNQPQHF
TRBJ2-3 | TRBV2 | CASKFKRGVTDTQYF
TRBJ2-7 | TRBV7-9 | CASSFGTGNYEQYF
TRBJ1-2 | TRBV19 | CASSGGFGGYTF
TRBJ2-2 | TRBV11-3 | CASSYRGLNTGELFF
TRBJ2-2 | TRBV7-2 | CASSFQRGVGELFF
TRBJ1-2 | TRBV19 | CASRLTDNYGYTF
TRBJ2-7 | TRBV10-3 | CAISDAGGPSYEQYF
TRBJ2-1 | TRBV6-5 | CASSYSGLAVNEQFF
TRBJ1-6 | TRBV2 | CASSSKGDRVNSPLHF
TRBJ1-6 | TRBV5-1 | CASSLTRAGTGDNSPLHF
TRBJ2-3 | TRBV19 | CASKLGLAPPGDTQYF
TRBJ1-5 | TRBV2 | CASTRTGGNQPQHF
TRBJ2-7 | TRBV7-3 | CASSRWGDDEQYF
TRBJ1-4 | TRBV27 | CASSSRQGRYEKLFF
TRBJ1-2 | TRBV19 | CATTPTGKGYGYTF
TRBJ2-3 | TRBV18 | CASSHTSGGTSTDTQYF
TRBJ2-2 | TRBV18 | CASSQSVEAGELFF
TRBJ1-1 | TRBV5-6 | CASSPSPSRNTEAFF
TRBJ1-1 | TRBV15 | CATSRGTGEGGTEAFF
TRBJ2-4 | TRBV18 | CASSQGAEKNIQYF
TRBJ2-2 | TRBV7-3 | CASSEQRDTGELFF
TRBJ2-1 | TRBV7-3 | CASSLRPSWEQFF
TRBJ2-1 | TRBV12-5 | CASGWDRATYNEQFF
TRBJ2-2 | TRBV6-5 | CASSAGTATGELFF
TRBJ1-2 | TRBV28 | CASTRGGGNYGYTF
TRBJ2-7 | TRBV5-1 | CASRSAPGGTYEQYF
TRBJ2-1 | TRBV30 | CAWSLRQGASEQFF
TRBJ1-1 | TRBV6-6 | CASSYGAGLTNTEAFF
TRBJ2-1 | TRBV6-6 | CASSYPPDLYNEQFF
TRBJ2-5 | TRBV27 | CASSRRLAEVQETQYF
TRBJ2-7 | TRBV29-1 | CSVTGENEQYF
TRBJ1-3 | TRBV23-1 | CASSQSGQGAASGNTIYF
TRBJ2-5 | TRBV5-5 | CASSRVRDRLQETQYF
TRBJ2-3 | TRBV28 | CASSLLRGGLSPNTQYF
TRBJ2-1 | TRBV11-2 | CASSLLRRRDEQFF
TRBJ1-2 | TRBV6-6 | CASSYEGAWYGYTF
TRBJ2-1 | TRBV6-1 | CASSTVGGSDEQFF
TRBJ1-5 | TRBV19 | CASSIGVWPQHF
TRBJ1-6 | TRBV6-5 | CASSVLNSPLHF
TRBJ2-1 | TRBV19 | CASSLGQGAYNEQFF
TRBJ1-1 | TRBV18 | CASSLRTIENTEAFF
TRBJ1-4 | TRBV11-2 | CASSLVRTNEKLFF
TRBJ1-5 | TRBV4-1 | CASSQGDRDSNQPQHF
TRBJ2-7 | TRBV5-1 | CASSLAPLGNRGYEQYF
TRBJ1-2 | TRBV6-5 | CASRPGRREQPDF
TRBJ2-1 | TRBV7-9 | CASSPTGLEQFF